This TCR beta chain was recovered during a study of cytomegalovirus exposure and HLA in healthy donors. Study results and limitations: Cytomegalovirus association was listed for 164 TCR beta chains. A later analysis by the authors found several of the most significant clusters apparently linked to common viral pathogens. In an earlier analysis, in fewer than 700 donors, most V segments appeared productive either ~87% or ~30% of the time. Trimming of TCR beta V- and J-genes showed a link, identified in a later analysis, to a missense DCLRE1C variant.

The junction had 9 bases not matched to a gene; V was cut back by 6 bases and J by 4 bases. The CDR3 runs to 15 residues. The germline CDR1 and CDR2 sequences are MNHEY and SMNVEV (reference sequence). This PCR relied on a set of 60 Vbeta primers and 13 Jbeta primers. This table comes from immunoSEQ multiplex PCR, and its TCRdb copy is limited to in-frame clones, with some not included. Among about 52,000 clones listed, 72% were seen once. In the case of this clone: Its antigen is currently unknown.

The specimen sequenced was PBMCs. The receptor comes from a woman in her fifties or sixties in good health and CMV-seronegative. V gene TRBV27 combines with J gene TRBJ1-1; 9 bases are a match to TRBD1. The CDR3 nucleotides are TGTGCCAGCAGAAGACAGGGGGACGGGGGCACTGAAGCTTTCTTT. Amino acids: CASRRQGDGGTEAFF.